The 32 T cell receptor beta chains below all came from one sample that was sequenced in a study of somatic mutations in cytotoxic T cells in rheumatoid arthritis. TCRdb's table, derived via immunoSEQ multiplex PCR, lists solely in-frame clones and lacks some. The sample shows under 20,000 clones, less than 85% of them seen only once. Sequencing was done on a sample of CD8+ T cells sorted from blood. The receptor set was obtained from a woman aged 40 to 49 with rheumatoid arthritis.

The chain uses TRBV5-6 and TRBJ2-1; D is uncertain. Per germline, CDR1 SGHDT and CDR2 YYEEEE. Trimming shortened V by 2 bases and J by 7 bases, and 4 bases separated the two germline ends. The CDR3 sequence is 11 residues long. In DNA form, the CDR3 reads TGTGCCAGCAGCTTCCTTAATGAGCAGTTCTTC. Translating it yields CASSFLNEQFF.

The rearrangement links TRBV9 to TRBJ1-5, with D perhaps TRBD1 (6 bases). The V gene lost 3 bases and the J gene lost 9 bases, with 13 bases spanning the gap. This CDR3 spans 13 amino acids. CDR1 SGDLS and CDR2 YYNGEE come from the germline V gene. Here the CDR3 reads CASSEGGSSPQHF. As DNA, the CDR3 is TGTGCCAGCAGCGAGGGGGGGAGCTCGCCCCAGCATTTT.

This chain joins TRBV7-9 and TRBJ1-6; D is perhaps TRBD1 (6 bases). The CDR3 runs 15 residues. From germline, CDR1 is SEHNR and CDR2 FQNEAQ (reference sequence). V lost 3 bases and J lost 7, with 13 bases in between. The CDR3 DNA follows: TGTGCCAGCAGCTTGCCCGGACAGCTAAATTCACCCCTCCACTTT. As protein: CASSLPGQLNSPLHF.

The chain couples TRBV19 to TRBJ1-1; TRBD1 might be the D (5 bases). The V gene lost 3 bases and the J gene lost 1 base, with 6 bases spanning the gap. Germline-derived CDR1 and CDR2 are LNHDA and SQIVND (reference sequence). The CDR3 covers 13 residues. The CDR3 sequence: CASSMGRNTEAFF. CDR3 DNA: TGTGCCAGTAGTATGGGGCGGAACACTGAAGCTTTCTTT. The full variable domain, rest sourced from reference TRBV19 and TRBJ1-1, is DGGITQSPKYLFRKEGQNVTLSCEQNLNHDAMYWYRQDPGQGLRLIYYSQIVNDFQKGDIAEGYSVSREKKESFPLTVTSAQKNPTAFYLCASSMGRNTEAFFGQGTRLTVV.

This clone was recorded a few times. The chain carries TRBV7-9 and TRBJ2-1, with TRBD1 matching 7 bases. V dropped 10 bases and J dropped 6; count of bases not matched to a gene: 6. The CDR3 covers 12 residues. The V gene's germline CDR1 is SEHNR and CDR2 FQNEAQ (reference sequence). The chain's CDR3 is CAIMTGSNEQFF. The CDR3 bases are TGTGCCATCATGACAGGGTCCAATGAGCAGTTCTTC.

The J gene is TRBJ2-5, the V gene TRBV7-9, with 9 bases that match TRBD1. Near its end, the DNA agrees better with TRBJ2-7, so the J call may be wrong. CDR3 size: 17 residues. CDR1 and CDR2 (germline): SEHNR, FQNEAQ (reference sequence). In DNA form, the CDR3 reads TGTGCCAGCAGCTTAGTCGGTCAGGGACAGGGAACCTACGAGCAGTACTTC. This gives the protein CASSLVGQGQGTYEQYF.

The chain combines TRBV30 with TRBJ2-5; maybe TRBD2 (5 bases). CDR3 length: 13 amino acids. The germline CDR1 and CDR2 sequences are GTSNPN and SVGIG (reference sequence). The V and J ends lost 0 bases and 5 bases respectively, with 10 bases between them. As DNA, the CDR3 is TGTGCCTGGAGTGTACCAGGAGGCGAGACCCAGTACTTC. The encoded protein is CAWSVPGGETQYF.

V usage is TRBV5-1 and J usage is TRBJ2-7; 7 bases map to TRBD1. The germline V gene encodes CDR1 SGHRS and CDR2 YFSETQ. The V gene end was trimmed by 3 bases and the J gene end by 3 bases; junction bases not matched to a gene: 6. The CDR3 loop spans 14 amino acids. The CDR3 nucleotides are TGCGCCAGCAGCTCACCAGGGGGTGACTACGAGCAGTACTTC. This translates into CASSSPGGDYEQYF.

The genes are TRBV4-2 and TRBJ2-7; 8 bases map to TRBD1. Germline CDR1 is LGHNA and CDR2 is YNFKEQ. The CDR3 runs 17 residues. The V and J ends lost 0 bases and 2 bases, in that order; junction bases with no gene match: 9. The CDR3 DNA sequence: TGTGCCAGCAGCCAAGAATTGGTGGCAGGGGGCACCTACGAGCAGTACTTC. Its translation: CASSQELVAGGTYEQYF.

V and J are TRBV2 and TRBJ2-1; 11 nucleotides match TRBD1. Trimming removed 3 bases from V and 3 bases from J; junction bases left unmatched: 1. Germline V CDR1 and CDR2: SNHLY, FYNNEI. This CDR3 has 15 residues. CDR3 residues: CASSEGTGGYNEQFF. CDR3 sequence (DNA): TGTGCCAGCAGTGAGGGGACAGGGGGCTACAATGAGCAGTTCTTC.

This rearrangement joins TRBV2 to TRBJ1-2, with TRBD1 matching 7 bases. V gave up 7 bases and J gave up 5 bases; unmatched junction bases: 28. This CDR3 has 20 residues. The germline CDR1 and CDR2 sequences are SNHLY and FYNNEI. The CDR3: CASIGGLGSRPGQRSYGYTF. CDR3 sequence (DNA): TGTGCCAGCATTGGTGGTCTGGGTTCTAGGCCGGGACAGCGTTCTTATGGCTACACCTTC.

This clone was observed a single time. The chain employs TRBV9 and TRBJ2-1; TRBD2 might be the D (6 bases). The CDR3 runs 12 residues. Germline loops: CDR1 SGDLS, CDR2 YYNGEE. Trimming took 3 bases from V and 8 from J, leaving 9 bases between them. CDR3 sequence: CASSAWGDEQFF. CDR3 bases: TGTGCCAGCAGCGCGTGGGGGGATGAGCAGTTCTTC.

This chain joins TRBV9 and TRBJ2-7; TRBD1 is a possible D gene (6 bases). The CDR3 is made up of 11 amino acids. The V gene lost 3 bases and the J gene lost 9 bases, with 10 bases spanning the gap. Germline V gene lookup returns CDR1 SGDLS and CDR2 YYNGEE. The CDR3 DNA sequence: TGTGCCAGCAGCGGTGTAGGGGGGCAGTACTTC. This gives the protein CASSGVGGQYF.

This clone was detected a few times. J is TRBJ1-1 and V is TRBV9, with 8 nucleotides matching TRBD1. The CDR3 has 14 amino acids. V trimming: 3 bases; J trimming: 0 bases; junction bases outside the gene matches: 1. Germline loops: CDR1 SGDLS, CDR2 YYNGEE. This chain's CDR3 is CASSAGGLNTEAFF. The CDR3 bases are TGTGCCAGCAGCGCAGGGGGCCTGAACACTGAAGCTTTCTTT.

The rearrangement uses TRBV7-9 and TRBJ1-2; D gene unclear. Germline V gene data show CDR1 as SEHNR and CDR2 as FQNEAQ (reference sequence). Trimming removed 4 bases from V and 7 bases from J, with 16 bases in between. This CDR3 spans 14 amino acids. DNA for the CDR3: TGTGCCAGCAGCTGGGGAGAATCAATATTTGGCTACACCTTC. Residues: CASSWGESIFGYTF.

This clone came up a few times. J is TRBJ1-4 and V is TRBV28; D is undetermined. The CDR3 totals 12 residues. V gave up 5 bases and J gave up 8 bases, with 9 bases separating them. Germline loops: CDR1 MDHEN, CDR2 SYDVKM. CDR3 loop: CASSPTHEKLFF. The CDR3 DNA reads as TGTGCCAGCAGTCCGACTCACGAAAAACTGTTTTTT.

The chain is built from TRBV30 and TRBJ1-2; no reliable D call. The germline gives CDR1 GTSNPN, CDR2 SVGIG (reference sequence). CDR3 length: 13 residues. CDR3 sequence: CSADYSSDYGYTF. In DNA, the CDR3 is TGTTCCGCAGATTACAGCAGTGATTATGGCTACACCTTC.

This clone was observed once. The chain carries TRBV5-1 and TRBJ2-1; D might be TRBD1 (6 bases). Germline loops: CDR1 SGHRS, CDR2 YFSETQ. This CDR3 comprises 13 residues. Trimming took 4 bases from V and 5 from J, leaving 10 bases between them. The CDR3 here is CASSPDRNNEQFF. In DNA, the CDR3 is TGCGCCAGCAGCCCTGACAGGAACAATGAGCAGTTCTTC.

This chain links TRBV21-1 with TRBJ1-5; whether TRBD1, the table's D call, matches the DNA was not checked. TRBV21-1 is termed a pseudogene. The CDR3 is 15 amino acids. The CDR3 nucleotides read TGTGCCCCCGGGAGTGCGGGACAGAGCAATCAGCCCCAGCATTTT. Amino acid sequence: CAPGSAGQSNQPQHF.

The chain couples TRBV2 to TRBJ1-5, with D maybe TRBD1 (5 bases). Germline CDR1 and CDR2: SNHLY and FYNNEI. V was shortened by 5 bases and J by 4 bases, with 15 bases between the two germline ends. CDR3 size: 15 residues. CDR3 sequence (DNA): TGTGCCAGCAGTTCGGACACCGAAAGAAATCAGCCCCAGCATTTT. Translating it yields CASSSDTERNQPQHF. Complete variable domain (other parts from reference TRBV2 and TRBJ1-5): EPEVTQTPSHQVTQMGQEVILRCVPISNHLYFYWYRQILGQKVEFLVSFYNNEISEKSEIFDDQFSVERPDGSNFTLKIRSTKLEDSAMYFCASSSDTERNQPQHFGDGTRLSIL.

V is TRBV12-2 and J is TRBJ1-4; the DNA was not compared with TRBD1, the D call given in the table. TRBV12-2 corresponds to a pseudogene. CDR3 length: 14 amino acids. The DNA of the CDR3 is TGTGCAAGTCGCTACAGGGCTCCAAATGAAAAACTGTTTTTT. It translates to CASRYRAPNEKLFF.

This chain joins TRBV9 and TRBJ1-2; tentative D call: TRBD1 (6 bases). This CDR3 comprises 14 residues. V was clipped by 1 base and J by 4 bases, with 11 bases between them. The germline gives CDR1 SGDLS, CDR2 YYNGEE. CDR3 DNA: TGTGCCAGCAGCGTATCAGGGGCGGGCTATGGCTACACCTTC. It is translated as CASSVSGAGYGYTF.

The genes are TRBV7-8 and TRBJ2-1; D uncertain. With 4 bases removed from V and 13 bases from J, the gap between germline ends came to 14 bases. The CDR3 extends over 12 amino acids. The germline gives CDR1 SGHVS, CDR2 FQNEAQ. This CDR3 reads CASSYTSLTQFF. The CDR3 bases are TGTGCCAGCAGCTACACCTCGCTGACACAGTTCTTC. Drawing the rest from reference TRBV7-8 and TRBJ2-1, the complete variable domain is GAGVSQSPRYKVAKRGQDVALRCDPISGHVSLFWYQQALGQGPEFLTYFQNEAQLDKSGLPSDRFFAERPEGSVSTLKIQRTQQEDSAVYLCASSYTSLTQFFGPGTRLTVL.

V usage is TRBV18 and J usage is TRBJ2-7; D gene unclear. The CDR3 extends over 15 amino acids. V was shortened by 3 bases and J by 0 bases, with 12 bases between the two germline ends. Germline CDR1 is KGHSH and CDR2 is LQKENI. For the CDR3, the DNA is TGTGCCAGCTCACCTTTGGAGCAAGTCTCCTACGAGCAGTACTTC. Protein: CASSPLEQVSYEQYF.

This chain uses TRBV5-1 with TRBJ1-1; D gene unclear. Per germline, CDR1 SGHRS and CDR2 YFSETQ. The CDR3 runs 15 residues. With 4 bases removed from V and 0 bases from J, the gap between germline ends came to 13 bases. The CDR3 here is CASSPKVYMNTEAFF. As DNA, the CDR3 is TGCGCCAGCAGCCCCAAAGTGTACATGAACACTGAAGCTTTCTTT.

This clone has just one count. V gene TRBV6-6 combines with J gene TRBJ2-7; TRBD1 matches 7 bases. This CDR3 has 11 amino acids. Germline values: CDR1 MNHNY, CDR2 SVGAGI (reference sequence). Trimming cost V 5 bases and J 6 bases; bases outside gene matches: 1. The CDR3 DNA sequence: TGTGCCAGCAGTCCAGGGGGCGAGCAGTACTTC. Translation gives CASSPGGEQYF.

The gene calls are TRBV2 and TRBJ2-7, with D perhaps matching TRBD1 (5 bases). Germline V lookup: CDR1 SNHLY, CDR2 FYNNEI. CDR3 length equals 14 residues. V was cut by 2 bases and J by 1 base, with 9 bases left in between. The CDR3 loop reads CASSERQGSYEQYF. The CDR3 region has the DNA TGTGCCAGCAGTGAACGGCAGGGTTCCTACGAGCAGTACTTC.

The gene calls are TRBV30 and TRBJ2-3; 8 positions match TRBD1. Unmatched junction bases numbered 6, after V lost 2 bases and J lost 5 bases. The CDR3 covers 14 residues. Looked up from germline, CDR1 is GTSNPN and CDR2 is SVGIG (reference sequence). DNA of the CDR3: TGTGCCTGGAGTTGGACAGGGAAGGGAGATACGCAGTATTTT. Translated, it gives CAWSWTGKGDTQYF.

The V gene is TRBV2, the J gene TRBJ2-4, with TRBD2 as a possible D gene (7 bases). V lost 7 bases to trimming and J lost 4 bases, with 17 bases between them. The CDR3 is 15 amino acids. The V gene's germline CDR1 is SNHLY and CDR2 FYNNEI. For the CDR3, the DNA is TGTGCCAGCATTAAGGGGGGGCAGGCGAAAAACATTCAGTACTTC. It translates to CASIKGGQAKNIQYF. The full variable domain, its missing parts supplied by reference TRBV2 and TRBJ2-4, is EPEVTQTPSHQVTQMGQEVILRCVPISNHLYFYWYRQILGQKVEFLVSFYNNEISEKSEIFDDQFSVERPDGSNFTLKIRSTKLEDSAMYFCASIKGGQAKNIQYFGAGTRLSVL.

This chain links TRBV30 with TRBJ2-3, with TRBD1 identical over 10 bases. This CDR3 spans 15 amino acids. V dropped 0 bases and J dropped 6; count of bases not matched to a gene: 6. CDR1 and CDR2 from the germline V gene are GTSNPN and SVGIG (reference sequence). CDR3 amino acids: CAWSVGQGFGDTQYF. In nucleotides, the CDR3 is TGTGCCTGGAGTGTGGGACAGGGGTTCGGGGATACGCAGTATTTT.

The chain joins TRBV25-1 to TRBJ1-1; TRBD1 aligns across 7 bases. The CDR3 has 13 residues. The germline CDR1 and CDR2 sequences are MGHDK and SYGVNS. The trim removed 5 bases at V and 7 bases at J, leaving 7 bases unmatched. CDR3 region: CASSLETGLEAFF. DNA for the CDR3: TGTGCCAGCAGTTTAGAGACAGGGCTTGAAGCTTTCTTT.

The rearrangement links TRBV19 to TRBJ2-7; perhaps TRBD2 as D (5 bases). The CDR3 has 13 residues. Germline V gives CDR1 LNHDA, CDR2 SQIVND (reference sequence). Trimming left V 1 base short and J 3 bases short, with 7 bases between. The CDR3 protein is CASSIGLNYEQYF. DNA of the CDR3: TGTGCCAGTAGTATAGGACTAAACTACGAGCAGTACTTC.